The clone carrying this TCR beta chain was found a few times. Its antigen is not identified. The data originate from a study of response to subunit inactivated influenza vaccine. General study results and limits: A suggestion made by the authors is that each seasonal influenza vaccination recruits few new T cells.

From germline, CDR1 is SNHLY and CDR2 FYNNEI. There are 17 residues in the CDR3. Trimming stripped 3 bases from V and 3 bases from J, with 20 bases between. TCRdb recomputed calls from the RT-PCR reads with MiXCR, one row per CDR3 protein. The data show roughly 790,000 distinct CDR3 sequences, with around 21% seen just once and roughly 10% held by the top ten. This TCR derives from a man between 50 and 59 years old who received an inactivated influenza vaccine. This chain uses TRBV2 with TRBJ1-2, with D maybe TRBD1 (5 bases). The material sequenced was PBMCs from blood, taken roughly 5 days after vaccination. The CDR3 region has the DNA TGTGCCAGCAGTGACCCCCTCGACAGTCTAAACGACTATGGCTACACCTTC. This codes for CASSDPLDSLNDYGYTF.